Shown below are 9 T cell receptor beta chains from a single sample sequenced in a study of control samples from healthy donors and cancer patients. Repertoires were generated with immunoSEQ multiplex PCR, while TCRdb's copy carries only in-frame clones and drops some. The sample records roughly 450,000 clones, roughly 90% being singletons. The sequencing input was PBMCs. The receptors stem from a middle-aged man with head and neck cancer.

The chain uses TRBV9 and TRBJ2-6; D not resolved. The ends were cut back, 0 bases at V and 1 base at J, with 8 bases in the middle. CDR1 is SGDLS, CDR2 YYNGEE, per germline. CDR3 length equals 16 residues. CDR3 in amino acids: CASSVGVSSGANVLTF. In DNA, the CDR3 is TGTGCCAGCAGCGTAGGGGTGAGTTCTGGGGCCAACGTCCTGACTTTC.

The CDR3 loop is CSVDNPRQGRNEQFF. CDR3 coding DNA: TGCAGCGTTGATAACCCTAGGCAGGGGCGAAATGAGCAGTTCTTC. V usage is TRBV29-1 and J usage is TRBJ2-1; TRBD1 might be the D (6 bases). Trimming removed 3 bases at V and 7 bases at J, with 19 bases between. CDR3 length: 15 residues. The germline gives CDR1 SQVTM, CDR2 ANQGSEA.

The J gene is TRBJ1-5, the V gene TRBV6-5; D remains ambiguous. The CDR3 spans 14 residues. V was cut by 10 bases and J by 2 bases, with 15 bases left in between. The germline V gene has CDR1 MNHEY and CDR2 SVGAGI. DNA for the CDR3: TGTGCCACCCAACCTTATTTCGGCAATCAGCCCCAGCATTTT. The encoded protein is CATQPYFGNQPQHF.

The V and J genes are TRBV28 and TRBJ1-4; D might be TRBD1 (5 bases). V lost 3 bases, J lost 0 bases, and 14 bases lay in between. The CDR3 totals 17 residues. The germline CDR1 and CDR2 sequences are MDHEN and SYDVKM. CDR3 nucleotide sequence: TGTGCCAGCAGTTTCAGGGCGCAGGGTTCAACTAATGAAAAACTGTTTTTT. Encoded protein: CASSFRAQGSTNEKLFF.

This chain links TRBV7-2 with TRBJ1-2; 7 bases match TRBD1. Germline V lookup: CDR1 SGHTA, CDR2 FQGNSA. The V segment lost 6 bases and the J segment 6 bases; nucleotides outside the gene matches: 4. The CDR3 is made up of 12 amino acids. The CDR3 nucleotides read TGTGCCAGCAGTTCAGGGGGTCATGGCTACACCTTC. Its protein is CASSSGGHGYTF.

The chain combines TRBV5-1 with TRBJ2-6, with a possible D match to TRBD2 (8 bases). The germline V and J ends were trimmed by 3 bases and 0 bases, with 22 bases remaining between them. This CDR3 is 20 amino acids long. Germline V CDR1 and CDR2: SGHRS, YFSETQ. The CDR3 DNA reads TGCGCCAGCAGCTACTCTCCCGGGAGGGACAGAAGCTCTGGGGCCAACGTCCTGACTTTC. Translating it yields CASSYSPGRDRSSGANVLTF.

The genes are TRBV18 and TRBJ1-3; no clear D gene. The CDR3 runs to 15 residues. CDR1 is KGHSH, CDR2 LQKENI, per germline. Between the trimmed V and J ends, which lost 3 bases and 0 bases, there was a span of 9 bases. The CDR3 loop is CASSPWESSGNTIYF. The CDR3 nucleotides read TGTGCCAGCTCACCGTGGGAAAGCTCTGGAAACACCATATATTTT.

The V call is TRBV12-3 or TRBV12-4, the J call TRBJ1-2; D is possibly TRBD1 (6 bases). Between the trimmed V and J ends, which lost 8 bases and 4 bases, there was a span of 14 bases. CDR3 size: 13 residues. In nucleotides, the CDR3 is TGTGCCAGCGACGGGGGCGGGTCCTATGGCTACACCTTC. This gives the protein CASDGGGSYGYTF.

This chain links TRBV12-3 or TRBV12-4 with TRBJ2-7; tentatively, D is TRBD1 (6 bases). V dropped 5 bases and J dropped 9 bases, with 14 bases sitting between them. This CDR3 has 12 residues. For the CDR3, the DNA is TGTGCCAGCAGTCGGGACACGGTTTGGCAGTACTTC. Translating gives CASSRDTVWQYF.